This passage covers 2 T cell receptor beta chains from one sample sequenced in a study of T cell responses to AZD1222 COVID-19 vaccine. Sequencing was performed with immunoSEQ multiplex PCR; in TCRdb, only in-frame clones are kept and a portion is missing. The sample holds 150,000 to 200,000 clones, 90% seen once. The specimen comprised peripheral blood, sampled on day 0 of AZD1222 vaccination. The receptor set was obtained from an adult in good health.

This chain uses TRBV7-6 with TRBJ2-5, with a weak D call TRBD2 (5 bases). The CDR3 spans 19 residues. In germline, CDR1 is SGHVS, CDR2 FNYEAQ. V lost 2 bases, J lost 5 bases, and 27 bases lay in between. The CDR3 here is CASSLNPQTMAGVWETQYF. The CDR3 bases are TGTGCCAGCAGCTTAAATCCGCAAACTATGGCGGGCGTCTGGGAGACCCAGTACTTC. Filled out from reference TRBV7-6 and TRBJ2-5, the complete variable domain reads GAGVSQSPRYKVTKRGQDVALRCDPISGHVSLYWYRQALGQGPEFLTYFNYEAQQDKSGLPNDRFSAERPEGSISTLTIQRTEQRDSAMYRCASSLNPQTMAGVWETQYFGPGTRLLVL.

The rearrangement links TRBV5-4 to TRBJ2-2; no reliable D call. This CDR3 region has 14 residues. Trimming stripped 2 bases from V and 3 bases from J, with 8 bases between. Germline CDR1 is SGHNT and CDR2 is YYREEE (reference sequence). The CDR3: CASSFRGYTGELFF. The CDR3 DNA reads as TGTGCCAGCAGCTTTCGAGGCTACACCGGGGAGCTGTTTTTT.